The entry below describes one TCR beta chain. Germline V CDR1 and CDR2: LNHDA, SQIVND (reference sequence). The CDR3 extends over 15 amino acids. V lost 6 bases and J lost 1; bases outside the gene matches: 8. This sample is drawn from a study of blood T cell repertoires in COVID-19. Study details: Acute-phase and convalescent COVID-19 samples originated in the United States, Italy and Spain. T cells, B-cell-depleted T cells, or PBMCs supplied cDNA or gDNA.

As handled by the study authors: How many nucleated cells were present was estimated from reference gene primer amplification. Data came from immunoSEQ multiplex PCR; TCRdb stores just in-frame clones and leaves some out. V, J and clone size are those of that table, while D and trimming were read from the DNA. In the table there are roughly 200,000 clones, more than 70% of which are singletons. Material for sequencing was peripheral blood. The receptor's source is a woman older than 75 with active or convalescent COVID-19. V usage is TRBV19 and J usage is TRBJ1-1; 7 bases align to TRBD1. The CDR3 sequence is CASSSTRTGNTEAFF. The CDR3 DNA follows: TGTGCCAGTAGCTCCACTAGGACAGGGAACACTGAAGCTTTCTTT.